This T cell receptor beta chain was captured in a study of shared clonotypes between healthy human individuals. A word on this clone: Its matching antigen is unknown.

The authors' processing: Filtering differed for immunoSEQ, which gave only junction sequences without quality scores. Clones were sequenced by immunoSEQ multiplex PCR, and TCRdb holds only the in-frame ones, with some missing. V, J and clone size reflect that table, while D and trimming were determined from the DNA. Seen here are about 600,000 clones, approximately 97% observed once, and the top ten hold approximately 0.057%. Broader study findings: Non-shared clonotypes had lower generation probabilities than those shared by all four donors.

Germline V CDR1 and CDR2: SGHAT, FQNNGV. CDR3 length: 15 amino acids. Sample: naive CD4+ T cells sorted from blood. Subset indicated: CD45RA+ positively selected. The clonotype comes from a woman younger than 45 in good health. V and J are TRBV11-2 and TRBJ2-5; 7 bases are shared with TRBD1. TRBJ2-7 matches the DNA end more closely, so the J call is doubtful. The CDR3 DNA reads as TGTGCCAGCAGCTTAGATCTGGGACAGTTTTACGAGCAGTACTTC. Its protein product is CASSLDLGQFYEQYF.